Listed below are T cell receptor beta chains from one sample, sequenced in a study of PD-1 blockade in classical Hodgkin lymphoma. The assay was immunoSEQ multiplex PCR, and TCRdb's table has in-frame clones only and misses some. The sample includes 28,000 or so clones, about 72% of them seen just once. Material: peripheral blood mononuclear cells (PBMCs), obtained before the fourth cycle of nivolumab. These TCRs come from a human donor with classical Hodgkin lymphoma. CDR3s include the opening cysteine and the closing phenylalanine or tryptophan. D genes are given only for firm matches. The size field is filled for only some rows; it gives once, few, many or a size class.

j_gene: TRBJ1-1; v_gene: TRBV19; d_gene: NA; abundance: NA; CDR3aa: CASSMGTRPNTEAFF; CDR3nt: TGTGCCAGTAGTATGGGGACTAGACCGAACACTGAAGCTTTCTTT
j_gene: TRBJ2-3; v_gene: TRBV7-1; d_gene: NA; abundance: NA; CDR3aa: CASRVGGGDTQYF; CDR3nt: TGTGCCAGCAGGGTGGGAGGAGGGGATACGCAGTATTTT
j_gene: TRBJ2-6; v_gene: TRBV7-3; d_gene: TRBD1; abundance: NA; CDR3aa: CASSFRTGGIRSGANVLTF; CDR3nt: TGTGCCAGCAGCTTTAGGACAGGGGGCATCCGATCTGGGGCCAACGTCCTGACTTTC
j_gene: TRBJ1-4; v_gene: TRBV2; d_gene: NA; abundance: NA; CDR3aa: CASSADWGTTNEKLFF; CDR3nt: TGTGCCAGCAGTGCCGACTGGGGAACGACTAATGAAAAACTGTTTTTT
j_gene: TRBJ1-3; v_gene: TRBV9; d_gene: NA; abundance: NA; CDR3aa: CASSVTWGERGYGNTIYF; CDR3nt: TGTGCCAGCAGCGTCACATGGGGGGAAAGGGGTTATGGAAACACCATATATTTT
j_gene: TRBJ1-3; v_gene: TRBV7-2; d_gene: NA; abundance: NA; CDR3aa: CASSLEALDAGNTIYF; CDR3nt: TGTGCCAGCAGCTTAGAGGCTTTGGACGCCGGAAACACCATATATTTT
j_gene: TRBJ2-3; v_gene: TRBV28; d_gene: TRBD2; abundance: NA; CDR3aa: CASSPPGRTSGVRHTDTQYF; CDR3nt: TGTGCCAGCAGTCCCCCCGGGAGGACTAGCGGGGTTCGCCACACAGATACGCAGTATTTT
j_gene: TRBJ1-2; v_gene: TRBV11-2; d_gene: NA; abundance: NA; CDR3aa: CASSPRGGKGDNYGYTF; CDR3nt: TGTGCCAGCAGCCCCCGGGGAGGGAAGGGGGATAACTATGGCTACACCTTC
j_gene: TRBJ2-7; v_gene: TRBV27; d_gene: NA; abundance: NA; CDR3aa: CASSFQADKAYEQYF; CDR3nt: TGTGCCAGCAGTTTTCAGGCGGACAAGGCCTACGAGCAGTACTTC
j_gene: TRBJ2-1; v_gene: TRBV7-3; d_gene: TRBD2; abundance: NA; CDR3aa: CASSSGASYNEQFF; CDR3nt: TGTGCCAGCTCGAGCGGGGCCTCCTACAATGAGCAGTTCTTC
j_gene: TRBJ1-6; v_gene: TRBV4-1; d_gene: TRBD1; abundance: NA; CDR3aa: CASSQYARQGAESPLHF; CDR3nt: TGCGCCAGCAGCCAATACGCTCGACAGGGGGCGGAATCACCCCTCCACTTT
j_gene: TRBJ1-2; v_gene: TRBV6-5; d_gene: TRBD1; abundance: few; CDR3aa: CATTDGTGFRF; CDR3nt: TGTGCCACCACCGATGGGACAGGGTTTCGGTTC
j_gene: TRBJ1-1; v_gene: TRBV7-2; d_gene: NA; abundance: few; CDR3aa: CASSSGRSGAFF; CDR3nt: TGTGCCAGCAGCTCGGGACGGAGTGGAGCTTTCTTT
j_gene: TRBJ2-3; v_gene: TRBV28; d_gene: TRBD2; abundance: NA; CDR3aa: CASSIVISGGARDTQYF; CDR3nt: TGTGCCAGCAGTATCGTCATTAGCGGGGGGGCAAGGGATACGCAGTATTTT
j_gene: TRBJ1-2; v_gene: TRBV29-1; d_gene: NA; abundance: NA; CDR3aa: CSVEDRGVKRGVGVPGYTF; CDR3nt: TGCAGCGTTGAAGATCGAGGCGTTAAACGCGGAGTAGGGGTTCCTGGCTACACCTTC
j_gene: TRBJ2-1; v_gene: TRBV4-3; d_gene: TRBD2; abundance: NA; CDR3aa: CASSQPQREGPGEQFF; CDR3nt: TGCGCCAGCAGCCAACCACAGCGGGAGGGCCCCGGTGAGCAGTTCTTC
j_gene: TRBJ1-2; v_gene: TRBV4-1; d_gene: NA; abundance: medium-sized; CDR3aa: CASSYNTEGYGYTF; CDR3nt: TGCGCCAGCAGTTACAATACGGAAGGATATGGCTACACCTTC
j_gene: TRBJ2-5; v_gene: TRBV6-5; d_gene: NA; abundance: NA; CDR3aa: CASSYPRAGETQYF; CDR3nt: TGTGCCAGCAGTTACCCCCGGGCAGGAGAGACCCAGTACTTC
j_gene: TRBJ2-7; v_gene: TRBV5-1; d_gene: NA; abundance: NA; CDR3aa: CASSRTATYEQYF; CDR3nt: TGCGCCAGCAGCCGGACAGCAACCTACGAGCAGTACTTC
j_gene: TRBJ1-2; v_gene: TRBV28; d_gene: TRBD1; abundance: NA; CDR3aa: CASRRPGTEGGYTF; CDR3nt: TGTGCCAGCAGGAGACCCGGGACAGAAGGAGGCTACACCTTC
j_gene: TRBJ2-5; v_gene: TRBV18; d_gene: NA; abundance: NA; CDR3aa: CASSPIQGGETQYF; CDR3nt: TGTGCCAGCTCACCCATTCAGGGAGGTGAGACCCAGTACTTC
j_gene: TRBJ2-3; v_gene: TRBV28; d_gene: NA; abundance: NA; CDR3aa: CASKRAGTDTQYF; CDR3nt: TGTGCCAGCAAGAGAGCGGGCACAGATACGCAGTATTTT
j_gene: TRBJ2-3; v_gene: TRBV11-2; d_gene: NA; abundance: NA; CDR3aa: CASSDRDGGLDTQYF; CDR3nt: TGTGCCAGCAGCGACAGGGACGGGGGTTTAGATACGCAGTATTTT
j_gene: TRBJ1-4; v_gene: TRBV7-2; d_gene: NA; abundance: NA; CDR3aa: CASSRTGWGSNEKLFF; CDR3nt: TGTGCCAGCAGCCGGACCGGTTGGGGGTCGAATGAAAAACTGTTTTTT
j_gene: TRBJ1-1; v_gene: TRBV4-1; d_gene: TRBD1; abundance: NA; CDR3aa: CASSRTGGMNTEAFF; CDR3nt: TGCGCCAGCAGCCGCACAGGGGGCATGAACACTGAAGCTTTCTTT
j_gene: TRBJ1-1; v_gene: TRBV6-6; d_gene: NA; abundance: NA; CDR3aa: CASSYEVGLTEAFF; CDR3nt: TGTGCCAGCAGTTACGAGGTGGGGCTAACTGAAGCTTTCTTT
j_gene: TRBJ1-4; v_gene: TRBV29-1; d_gene: TRBD1; abundance: NA; CDR3aa: CSGQKGTGPEKLFF; CDR3nt: TGCAGCGGCCAAAAGGGGACAGGGCCAGAAAAACTGTTTTTT
j_gene: TRBJ2-7; v_gene: TRBV14; d_gene: NA; abundance: NA; CDR3aa: CASSSLIGSGFAYEQYF; CDR3nt: TGTGCCAGCAGTTCCCTGATCGGGAGCGGGTTCGCCTACGAGCAGTACTTC
j_gene: TRBJ2-5; v_gene: TRBV21-1; d_gene: NA; abundance: NA; CDR3aa: CASKRETRAPPGETQYF; CDR3nt: TGTGCCAGCAAAAGGGAGACTAGAGCTCCCCCAGGGGAGACCCAGTACTTC
j_gene: TRBJ2-7; v_gene: TRBV18; d_gene: TRBD2; abundance: NA; CDR3aa: CASSPSRTSGYRGEQYF; CDR3nt: TGTGCCAGCTCACCTTCTCGGACTAGCGGTTACCGGGGCGAGCAGTACTTC
j_gene: TRBJ2-5; v_gene: TRBV19; d_gene: NA; abundance: few; CDR3aa: CASSSGALQETQYF; CDR3nt: TGTGCCAGTAGTTCGGGGGCGCTACAAGAGACCCAGTACTTC
j_gene: TRBJ2-4; v_gene: TRBV19; d_gene: TRBD2; abundance: NA; CDR3aa: CASSIGISGRAKGAKNIQYF; CDR3nt: TGTGCCAGTAGTATAGGAATCAGCGGGAGGGCCAAGGGGGCCAAAAACATTCAGTACTTC
j_gene: TRBJ1-5; v_gene: TRBV27; d_gene: NA; abundance: few; CDR3aa: CASSLSAGRPQHF; CDR3nt: TGTGCCAGCAGTTTATCCGCAGGTCGGCCCCAGCATTTT
j_gene: TRBJ2-7; v_gene: TRBV6-5; d_gene: NA; abundance: NA; CDR3aa: CASSYPSGEQYF; CDR3nt: TGTGCCAGCAGTTACCCGAGCGGGGAGCAGTACTTC
j_gene: TRBJ1-3; v_gene: TRBV7-7; d_gene: NA; abundance: NA; CDR3aa: CASSRGIADTIYF; CDR3nt: TGTGCCAGCAGCCGAGGGATAGCTGACACCATATATTTT
j_gene: TRBJ2-5; v_gene: TRBV28; d_gene: NA; abundance: NA; CDR3aa: CASKDGAGAQYF; CDR3nt: TGTGCCAGCAAAGACGGGGCAGGGGCCCAGTACTTC
j_gene: TRBJ2-7; v_gene: TRBV19; d_gene: TRBD1; abundance: NA; CDR3aa: CASSRDSSNYEQYF; CDR3nt: TGTGCCAGTAGTCGGGACAGTTCTAACTACGAGCAGTACTTC
j_gene: TRBJ2-5; v_gene: TRBV2; d_gene: TRBD2; abundance: NA; CDR3aa: CASAPGLAGQEAQYF; CDR3nt: TGTGCCAGCGCCCCGGGACTAGCGGGGCAAGAGGCCCAGTACTTC
j_gene: TRBJ2-3; v_gene: TRBV7-3; d_gene: TRBD2; abundance: NA; CDR3aa: CASSQKTSGGKFTDTQYF; CDR3nt: TGTGCCAGCAGCCAGAAGACTAGCGGGGGAAAATTCACAGATACGCAGTATTTT
j_gene: TRBJ1-2; v_gene: TRBV7-9; d_gene: TRBD1; abundance: NA; CDR3aa: CASSLKEGADYYGYTF; CDR3nt: TGTGCCAGCAGCTTAAAGGAGGGGGCGGACTATTATGGCTACACCTTC
j_gene: TRBJ1-2; v_gene: TRBV10-3; d_gene: TRBD1; abundance: NA; CDR3aa: CAISEGQGAGYTF; CDR3nt: TGTGCCATCAGTGAAGGACAGGGGGCTGGCTACACCTTC
j_gene: TRBJ2-6; v_gene: TRBV2; d_gene: NA; abundance: NA; CDR3aa: CASKRQASSGANVLTF; CDR3nt: TGTGCCAGCAAAAGACAGGCCAGCTCTGGGGCCAACGTCCTGACTTTC
j_gene: TRBJ1-1; v_gene: TRBV5-4; d_gene: NA; abundance: few; CDR3aa: CASRHDTANEAFF; CDR3nt: TGTGCCAGCAGACATGACACGGCCAATGAAGCTTTCTTT
j_gene: TRBJ2-5; v_gene: TRBV30; d_gene: TRBD2; abundance: few; CDR3aa: CAWGRTGGGQETQYF; CDR3nt: TGTGCCTGGGGTAGGACGGGGGGAGGCCAAGAGACCCAGTACTTC
j_gene: TRBJ2-7; v_gene: TRBV4-3; d_gene: NA; abundance: NA; CDR3aa: CASSPSLTYEQYF; CDR3nt: TGCGCCAGCAGTCCAAGTTTAACCTACGAGCAGTACTTC